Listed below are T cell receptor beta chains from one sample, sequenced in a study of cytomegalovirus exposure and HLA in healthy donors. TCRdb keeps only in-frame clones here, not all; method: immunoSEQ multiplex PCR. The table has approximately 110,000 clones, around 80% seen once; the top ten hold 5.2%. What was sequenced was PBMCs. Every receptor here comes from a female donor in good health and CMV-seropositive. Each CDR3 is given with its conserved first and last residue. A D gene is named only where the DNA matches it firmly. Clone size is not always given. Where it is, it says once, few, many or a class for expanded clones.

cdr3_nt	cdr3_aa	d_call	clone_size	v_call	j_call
TGTGCCATCAGTGAATTCAGTCTGAACACTGAAGCTTTCTTT	CAISEFSLNTEAFF	NA	NA	TRBV10-3	TRBJ1-1
TGTGCCAGCCAAATCGGGACTAGCGGGAGAACCCTCAAGCAGTACTTC	CASQIGTSGRTLKQYF	TRBD2	NA	TRBV5-4	TRBJ2-7
TGTGCCAGCTCACCCTCGGGGGACCCATCCTACGAGCAGTACTTC	CASSPSGDPSYEQYF	NA	NA	TRBV18	TRBJ2-7
TGTGCCAGCACCGTGAGCGGGAGGGCCAACAATGAGCAGTTCTTC	CASTVSGRANNEQFF	TRBD2	NA	TRBV7-8	TRBJ2-1
TGTGCCTGGAGTTTACAGGGTGGTCAGCCCCAGCATTTT	CAWSLQGGQPQHF	NA	NA	TRBV30	TRBJ1-5
TGTGCCTGTAGGGACAGGGTCAATGAGCAGTTCTTC	CACRDRVNEQFF	TRBD1	once	TRBV30	TRBJ2-1
TGTGCCAGCTCCTACGGGACAGACTACTACGAGCAGTACTTC	CASSYGTDYYEQYF	TRBD1	NA	TRBV18	TRBJ2-7
TGCGCCAGCAGCTCAGGGGTCACGAACACTGAAGCTTTCTTT	CASSSGVTNTEAFF	NA	NA	TRBV5-1	TRBJ1-1
TGTGCCAGCAGCCCATTACCCCGGGACAAGAGCACAGATACGCAGTATTTT	CASSPLPRDKSTDTQYF	NA	NA	TRBV9	TRBJ2-3
TGTGCCAGCAGTTTCCGAACCCCGACTCAAAGATACTACGAGCAGTACTTC	CASSFRTPTQRYYEQYF	NA	medium-sized	TRBV27	TRBJ2-7
TGTGCCAGCAGTGAACGGATTGACTTGAATGAGCAGTTCTTC	CASSERIDLNEQFF	NA	many	TRBV6-1	TRBJ2-1
TGTGCCAGCAGACAGGGTCCGAACACTGAAGCTTTCTTT	CASRQGPNTEAFF	NA	NA	TRBV7-8	TRBJ1-1
TGTGCCACCAGCAGAGAGGGGGGTTGGGGAAACTATGGCTACACCTTC	CATSREGGWGNYGYTF	NA	NA	TRBV15	TRBJ1-2
TGTGCCAGCAGCTTAATTGCCGGGAGCTCCTACAATGAGCAGTTCTTC	CASSLIAGSSYNEQFF	NA	few	TRBV7-3	TRBJ2-1
TGTGCCAGCAGTTTAAGGTCCCCGGGAGCTTTCTTT	CASSLRSPGAFF	NA	NA	TRBV28	TRBJ1-1
TGTGCCAGCTCACCACCGCGGGCGGAAGAGACCCAGTACTTC	CASSPPRAEETQYF	NA	NA	TRBV18	TRBJ2-5
TGTGCCAGCGGACGGACAGGGAGCAATCAGCCCCAGCATTTT	CASGRTGSNQPQHF	TRBD1	NA	TRBV6-5	TRBJ1-5
TGTGCCAGCAGCATCAGCGGGGTAAACACAGATACGCAGTATTTT	CASSISGVNTDTQYF	TRBD2	NA	TRBV7-2	TRBJ2-3
TGCGCCAGCAGCCAAGAAAGGGGCCGCTCTGGAAACACCATATATTTT	CASSQERGRSGNTIYF	NA	once	TRBV4-1	TRBJ1-3
TGTGCCAGCAAAGGGGCTGGAAACACCATATATTTT	CASKGAGNTIYF	NA	NA	TRBV6-6	TRBJ1-3
TGTGCCAGCAGGACGCCAGACGGACAATACGAGCAGTACTTC	CASRTPDGQYEQYF	NA	NA	TRBV6-5	TRBJ2-7
TGTGCCACCTTGGGGACTAGCGATTCCTACGAGCAGTACTTC	CATLGTSDSYEQYF	TRBD2	NA	TRBV2	TRBJ2-7
TGTGCCAGCAGCTTCCCCGGCAGGGGAAACACCGGGGAGCTGTTTTTT	CASSFPGRGNTGELFF	NA	NA	TRBV7-9	TRBJ2-2
TGTGCCAGCAGTGAAGGGTTGTTTGACAGACCTTACGAGCAGTACTTC	CASSEGLFDRPYEQYF	NA	NA	TRBV6-1	TRBJ2-7
TGTGCCAGCAGCTTCGGGACAGGGTCAGAGACCCAGTACTTC	CASSFGTGSETQYF	TRBD1	NA	TRBV11-2	TRBJ2-5
TGTGCCAGCAGTTGGGGTCAGGGGGCTGGTGGCTACACCTTC	CASSWGQGAGGYTF	TRBD1	few	TRBV6-5	TRBJ1-2
TGCAGCGTACAGGGCCCCTACGAGCAGTACTTC	CSVQGPYEQYF	NA	NA	TRBV29-1	TRBJ2-7
TGTGCCAGCACCCGAGGGCTAGCGGGAGTTGGAAATGAGCAGTTCTTC	CASTRGLAGVGNEQFF	TRBD2	once	TRBV2	TRBJ2-1
TGTGCCAGCAGAGGGGGCTCGGCCAAAAACATTCAGTACTTC	CASRGGSAKNIQYF	TRBD1	once	TRBV27	TRBJ2-4
TGTGCCAGCAGTCCAGGCTACACTGAAGCTTTCTTT	CASSPGYTEAFF	NA	NA	TRBV6-6	TRBJ1-1
TGTGCCAGCAGTCTCAGGAGGGAAGCTTTCTTT	CASSLRREAFF	NA	NA	TRBV6-5	TRBJ1-1
TGTGCCAGTAGTCCACAGGTTTCCCACGAGCAGTACTTC	CASSPQVSHEQYF	NA	NA	TRBV19	TRBJ2-7
TGTGCCAGCGGGGGGACAGGGATCCATGAGCAGTTCTTC	CASGGTGIHEQFF	TRBD1	NA	TRBV6-1	TRBJ2-1
TGTGCCAGCACCCTCCCCAACCGGGACAAAAACATTCAGTACTTC	CASTLPNRDKNIQYF	NA	once	TRBV2	TRBJ2-4
TGTGCCAGCAGTGTCATAGGACAGGGAAAAGAGACCCAGTACTTC	CASSVIGQGKETQYF	TRBD1	NA	TRBV6-1	TRBJ2-5
TGTGCCAGCAGTTATCTCTACGAGCAGTACTTC	CASSYLYEQYF	NA	few	TRBV2	TRBJ2-7
TGCGCCAGCAGCCCGTTACCGGGACTTCCAGCCTCAGATACGCAGTATTTT	CASSPLPGLPASDTQYF	NA	NA	TRBV5-1	TRBJ2-3
TGTGCCAGCAGCTTAGCCGGACTAGCGGGAGGAGTCGGAGAGACCCAGTACTTC	CASSLAGLAGGVGETQYF	TRBD2	NA	TRBV7-9	TRBJ2-5
TGTGCCAGCAGTAGCACAGGGGATGGGGCCAACGTCCTGACTTTC	CASSSTGDGANVLTF	TRBD1	NA	TRBV6-6	TRBJ2-6
TGTGCCAGCAGTGAATGGTCGGGATTGAACACTGAAGCTTTCTTT	CASSEWSGLNTEAFF	NA	NA	TRBV6-1	TRBJ1-1